The rows below give T cell receptor beta chains drawn from one sample of a study of blood T cell repertoires in COVID-19. The method was immunoSEQ multiplex PCR; TCRdb's version includes in-frame clones alone and lacks a portion of them. The sample lists about 270,000 clones, around nine tenths occurring once. Sequencing was carried out using PBMCs or T cells enriched from blood (not recorded which). The receptors were sampled from a woman aged 18 to 35 who had recovered from COVID-19. Each CDR3 is given with its conserved first and last residue. The D gene is left open where the match is weak. The size of a clone is reported for some rows only, either as once, few or many, or as a class for expanded clones.

clone_size: .
d_call: .
v_call: TRBV27
j_call: TRBJ2-1
cdr3_nt: TGTGCCAGCAGTTTAATTTCTGGGTTTCTAGCCGATGAGCAGTTCTTC
cdr3_aa: CASSLISGFLADEQFF

clone_size: .
d_call: .
v_call: TRBV25-1
j_call: TRBJ1-1
cdr3_nt: TGTGCCAGCAGTGAATGGGGAGGGGACCCTGAAGCTTTCTTT
cdr3_aa: CASSEWGGDPEAFF

clone_size: .
d_call: TRBD1
v_call: TRBV11-2
j_call: TRBJ2-5
cdr3_nt: TGTGCCAGCAGCCGACAGGGGTTAGAGACCCAGTACTTC
cdr3_aa: CASSRQGLETQYF

clone_size: .
d_call: .
v_call: TRBV4-3
j_call: TRBJ2-1
cdr3_nt: TGCGCCAGCAGCCAAGATATCAGTGCGGGACCCCTAACTTACAATGAGCAGTTCTTC
cdr3_aa: CASSQDISAGPLTYNEQFF

clone_size: .
d_call: .
v_call: TRBV19
j_call: TRBJ1-1
cdr3_nt: TGTGCCAGTAGTATAGAGGCATATGCGGACACTGAAGCTTTCTTT
cdr3_aa: CASSIEAYADTEAFF

clone_size: .
d_call: .
v_call: TRBV28
j_call: TRBJ1-2
cdr3_nt: TGTGCCAGCAGTTATCAGGGTGGGGGCGGGGGCTACACCTTC
cdr3_aa: CASSYQGGGGGYTF

clone_size: .
d_call: .
v_call: TRBV20-1
j_call: TRBJ2-1
cdr3_nt: TGCAGTGCTTTAAGCGGGGAGCAGTTCTTC
cdr3_aa: CSALSGEQFF

clone_size: .
d_call: .
v_call: TRBV4-1
j_call: TRBJ1-1
cdr3_nt: TGCGCCAGCAGCCAGAGCCTGACAACTGAAGCTTTCTTT
cdr3_aa: CASSQSLTTEAFF

clone_size: .
d_call: TRBD1
v_call: TRBV27
j_call: TRBJ1-1
cdr3_nt: TGTGCCAGCAGTGCTCCAGGGGGGCAGGCTTTCTTT
cdr3_aa: CASSAPGGQAFF

clone_size: .
d_call: .
v_call: TRBV5-1
j_call: TRBJ1-1
cdr3_nt: TGCGCCAGCAGCGTGAGGATGAACACTGAAGCTTTCTTT
cdr3_aa: CASSVRMNTEAFF

clone_size: .
d_call: .
v_call: TRBV21-1
j_call: TRBJ1-3
cdr3_nt: TGTGCCAGCAGCTGGCACTCGGACAGAAGCTCTGGAAACACCATATATTTT
cdr3_aa: CASSWHSDRSSGNTIYF

clone_size: .
d_call: .
v_call: TRBV9
j_call: TRBJ1-1
cdr3_nt: TGTGCCAGCAGCGTAGCGGGGGTGAACACTGAAGCTTTCTTT
cdr3_aa: CASSVAGVNTEAFF

clone_size: .
d_call: TRBD1
v_call: TRBV5-6
j_call: TRBJ2-5
cdr3_nt: TGTGCCAGCAGCACTCAACGACAGGGAATGGCAGAGACCCAGTACTTC
cdr3_aa: CASSTQRQGMAETQYF

clone_size: .
d_call: TRBD1
v_call: TRBV7-2
j_call: TRBJ1-6
cdr3_nt: TGTGCCAGCAGCTTAGTCGACAGGGGTAATTCACCCCTCCACTTT
cdr3_aa: CASSLVDRGNSPLHF

clone_size: .
d_call: .
v_call: TRBV5-4
j_call: TRBJ2-5
cdr3_nt: TGTGCCAGCAGCTTGTACCGGGAACAAGAGACCCAGTACTTC
cdr3_aa: CASSLYREQETQYF

clone_size: once
d_call: TRBD1
v_call: TRBV7-6
j_call: TRBJ2-7
cdr3_nt: TGTGCCAGCAGCTTAGGAGGACAGGGGGCCTACGAGCAGTACTTC
cdr3_aa: CASSLGGQGAYEQYF

clone_size: few
d_call: .
v_call: TRBV4-2
j_call: TRBJ1-5
cdr3_nt: TGTGCCAGCAGCCAAGAGGGGCAGAAAAATCAGCCCCAGCATTTT
cdr3_aa: CASSQEGQKNQPQHF

clone_size: many
d_call: TRBD1
v_call: TRBV2
j_call: TRBJ1-5
cdr3_nt: TGTGCCAGCAGTGAAGACAGGGGGCGTGAGCCCCAGCATTTT
cdr3_aa: CASSEDRGREPQHF

clone_size: .
d_call: .
v_call: TRBV7-2
j_call: TRBJ1-5
cdr3_nt: TGTGCCAGCAGCCCCCCCGGTGGGCAGGGGCGACAGCCCCAGCATTTT
cdr3_aa: CASSPPGGQGRQPQHF

clone_size: .
d_call: .
v_call: TRBV18
j_call: TRBJ2-5
cdr3_nt: TGTGCCAGCTCACCTACTGGACTGAACCAAGAGACCCAGTACTTC
cdr3_aa: CASSPTGLNQETQYF

clone_size: .
d_call: .
v_call: TRBV27
j_call: TRBJ2-1
cdr3_nt: TGTGCCAGCAGTCCCTATTCTGACAATGAGCAGTTCTTC
cdr3_aa: CASSPYSDNEQFF

clone_size: .
d_call: .
v_call: TRBV6-2/TRBV6-3
j_call: TRBJ1-2
cdr3_nt: TGTGCCAGCAGTTACTCACTTCGTGGCCCCCCTCGGGAATCGGGATATGGCTACACCTTC
cdr3_aa: CASSYSLRGPPRESGYGYTF

clone_size: .
d_call: .
v_call: TRBV18
j_call: TRBJ2-7
cdr3_nt: TGTGCCAGCACATTGACCGGGAACATGAGGGAGCAGTACTTC
cdr3_aa: CASTLTGNMREQYF

clone_size: .
d_call: .
v_call: TRBV6-1
j_call: TRBJ1-1
cdr3_nt: TGTGCCAGCAGTGAAGAGGGTTCGGGGTTGAACACTGAAGCTTTCTTT
cdr3_aa: CASSEEGSGLNTEAFF

clone_size: .
d_call: TRBD2
v_call: TRBV2
j_call: TRBJ2-3
cdr3_nt: TGTGCCAGCAGTCAGCGGGGCCATAGCACAGATACGCAGTATTTT
cdr3_aa: CASSQRGHSTDTQYF

clone_size: .
d_call: .
v_call: TRBV9
j_call: TRBJ2-1
cdr3_nt: TGTGCCAGCAGCCCCCACGGGTCTAACAATGAGCAGTTCTTC
cdr3_aa: CASSPHGSNNEQFF

clone_size: .
d_call: TRBD2
v_call: TRBV7-9
j_call: TRBJ2-1
cdr3_nt: TGTGCCAGCAGGGAGTATAGCGGGAGCTCCTACAATGAGCAGTTCTTC
cdr3_aa: CASREYSGSSYNEQFF

clone_size: .
d_call: .
v_call: TRBV9
j_call: TRBJ2-2
cdr3_nt: TGTGCCAGCAGCAAACTGACAGACCTAAGCACCGGGGAGCTGTTTTTT
cdr3_aa: CASSKLTDLSTGELFF

clone_size: .
d_call: TRBD1
v_call: TRBV6-6
j_call: TRBJ1-1
cdr3_nt: TGTGCCAGCAGTCCCCAGGGGGAGTCAGGGGGCATGAACACTGAAGCTTTCTTT
cdr3_aa: CASSPQGESGGMNTEAFF

clone_size: .
d_call: .
v_call: TRBV28
j_call: TRBJ2-4
cdr3_nt: TGTGCCAGCAGTTCTCGGACACTTGTAGCCAAAAACATTCAGTACTTC
cdr3_aa: CASSSRTLVAKNIQYF

clone_size: .
d_call: TRBD1
v_call: TRBV30
j_call: TRBJ2-7
cdr3_nt: TGTGCCTGGAGTCGCCGGGACAGGGGCGAGCAGTACTTC
cdr3_aa: CAWSRRDRGEQYF

clone_size: once
d_call: .
v_call: TRBV14
j_call: TRBJ1-2
cdr3_nt: TGTGCCAGCAGCCAAGGGACAGTCCGTGGCTACACCTTC
cdr3_aa: CASSQGTVRGYTF

clone_size: .
d_call: TRBD1
v_call: TRBV7-2
j_call: TRBJ1-5
cdr3_nt: TGTGCCAGCAGCCCTTGGACAGGGGGGACCCAGCCCCAGCATTTT
cdr3_aa: CASSPWTGGTQPQHF

clone_size: .
d_call: .
v_call: TRBV4-1
j_call: TRBJ2-7
cdr3_nt: TGCGCCAGCAGCCAGCCCGGGAATGGACCGCCCTACGAGCAGTACTTC
cdr3_aa: CASSQPGNGPPYEQYF

clone_size: once
d_call: .
v_call: TRBV5-1
j_call: TRBJ2-3
cdr3_nt: TGCGCCAGCAGCTTCACTAGAAACACAGATACGCAGTATTTT
cdr3_aa: CASSFTRNTDTQYF

clone_size: once
d_call: TRBD1
v_call: TRBV2
j_call: TRBJ1-4
cdr3_nt: TGTGCCAGCAGTACCCACCCGGGACAGGCGAGGGAAAAACTGTTTTTT
cdr3_aa: CASSTHPGQAREKLFF

clone_size: .
d_call: .
v_call: TRBV15
j_call: TRBJ2-1
cdr3_nt: TGTGCCACCAGCAGAGATTGGTCTCCACCTTCGTGGGCCGAAGACTCCTACAATGAGCAGTTCTTC
cdr3_aa: CATSRDWSPPSWAEDSYNEQFF

clone_size: .
d_call: .
v_call: TRBV27
j_call: TRBJ2-1
cdr3_nt: TGTGCCAGCAGCCGATATAGCGGAAACAATGAGCAGTTCTTC
cdr3_aa: CASSRYSGNNEQFF

clone_size: few
d_call: .
v_call: TRBV19
j_call: TRBJ1-5
cdr3_nt: TGTGCCAGTAGTCAGGGATATAGCAATCAGCCCCAGCATTTT
cdr3_aa: CASSQGYSNQPQHF

clone_size: few
d_call: .
v_call: TRBV5-1
j_call: TRBJ2-7
cdr3_nt: TGCGCCAGCAGCTTGGAGGGCCTAGCGTACTACGAGCAGTACTTC
cdr3_aa: CASSLEGLAYYEQYF

clone_size: .
d_call: .
v_call: TRBV4-1
j_call: TRBJ2-3
cdr3_nt: TGCGCCAGCAGCCAAGGGCCCTCTTGGGAGTCGCAGTATTTT
cdr3_aa: CASSQGPSWESQYF

clone_size: .
d_call: TRBD2
v_call: TRBV4-1
j_call: TRBJ2-5
cdr3_nt: TGCGCCAGCGGGCTAGCGGGGGAAGAGACCCAGTACTTC
cdr3_aa: CASGLAGEETQYF

clone_size: .
d_call: .
v_call: TRBV9
j_call: TRBJ1-1
cdr3_nt: TGTGCCAGCAGCACACACAAGAACACTGAAGCTTTCTTT
cdr3_aa: CASSTHKNTEAFF

clone_size: .
d_call: .
v_call: TRBV19
j_call: TRBJ2-1
cdr3_nt: TGTGCTTGTGGCGGGACAGCTCTCAATGAGCAGTTCTTC
cdr3_aa: CACGGTALNEQFF

clone_size: few
d_call: .
v_call: TRBV7-2
j_call: TRBJ2-7
cdr3_nt: TGTGCCAGCAGCTCACCAGGGCCAATAGTCCACGAGCAGTACTTC
cdr3_aa: CASSSPGPIVHEQYF

clone_size: .
d_call: .
v_call: TRBV9
j_call: TRBJ1-6
cdr3_nt: TGTGCCAGCAGCGTACCGAATTCACCCCTCCACTTT
cdr3_aa: CASSVPNSPLHF

clone_size: .
d_call: TRBD1
v_call: TRBV5-4
j_call: TRBJ1-1
cdr3_nt: TGTGCCAGCAGCAAAACCGGGACAGGGGTGGACACTGAAGCTTTCTTT
cdr3_aa: CASSKTGTGVDTEAFF

clone_size: .
d_call: .
v_call: TRBV19
j_call: TRBJ1-5
cdr3_nt: TGTGCCAGTACCCCCTTCAGCAATCAGCCCCAGCATTTT
cdr3_aa: CASTPFSNQPQHF

clone_size: .
d_call: .
v_call: TRBV12-3/TRBV12-4
j_call: TRBJ2-4
cdr3_nt: TGTGCCAGCACTCTGGGTGCGGCCGAACAGTACTTC
cdr3_aa: CASTLGAAEQYF